These 7 T cell receptor beta chains share one sample of origin, sequenced in a study of glioma-infiltrating T cells. Amplification of TCR alpha and beta CDR3 regions from RNA used iRepertoire nested multiplex PCR. TCRdb reanalysed the multiplex PCR reads using MiXCR and keeps one entry per CDR3 protein. The sample shows 160,000 or so distinct CDR3 sequences, more than 35% of them seen only once. Sequencing was carried out using glioma tissue, nonneoplastic brain tissue, or PBMCs (not recorded which). These receptors were obtained from a human donor with low-grade glioma or glioblastoma, undergoing nonglioma brain surgery, or in good health (not recorded which).

This clonotype has only a few counts. The chain links TRBV2 to TRBJ2-3; TRBD2 matches 7 bases. Losses at the gene ends were 5 bases for V and 3 bases for J; bases not matched to a gene: 14. This CDR3 region has 17 residues. Looked up from germline, CDR1 is SNHLY and CDR2 is FYNNEI. CDR3 sequence: CASSSEGGPGGTDTQYF. CDR3 bases: TGTGCCAGCAGTTCCGAGGGAGGGCCGGGTGGAACAGATACGCAGTATTTT.

This clonotype was recorded at least ten times. V and J are TRBV27 and TRBJ2-6; the D gene is possibly TRBD1 (5 bases). The V and J ends lost 4 bases and 3 bases respectively, with 13 bases between them. This CDR3 region has 16 residues. CDR1 and CDR2 (germline): MNHEY, SMNVEV (reference sequence). The CDR3 DNA sequence: TGTGCCAGCAGTTCCCCTGCAGGGTTTGGGGCCAACGTCCTGACTTTC. Protein product: CASSSPAGFGANVLTF.

Only a few counts were recorded for this clonotype. The chain employs TRBV3-1 and TRBJ2-3, with D hard to call. Germline loops: CDR1 LGHDT, CDR2 YNNKEL (reference sequence). The CDR3 has 13 amino acids. V was pared by 4 bases and J by 2 bases, with 7 bases between. CDR3 bases: TGTGCCAGCAGCCGAACTGACACAGATACGCAGTATTTT. Translating it yields CASSRTDTDTQYF.

About this clonotype: A much bigger clone sits one base away, suggesting this may be a read error. DNA for the CDR3: TGTGCCATCATGAGGGACGTCGGTTATGGCTACACCTTC. It is translated as CAIMRDVGYGYTF. The chain couples TRBV10-3 to TRBJ1-2; D is perhaps TRBD1 (5 bases). The V gene's germline CDR1 is ENHRY and CDR2 SYGVKD. Trimming stripped 7 bases from V and 5 bases from J, with 14 bases between. The CDR3 is made up of 13 amino acids.

This clonotype was seen a few times. The chain carries TRBV7-9 and TRBJ1-5; tentatively, D is TRBD1 (5 bases). This CDR3 contains 12 residues. Trimming pared 1 base from V and 10 bases from J, leaving 8 bases between. Germline CDR1 and CDR2: SEHNR and FQNEAQ (reference sequence). The CDR3 region is CASSLDRGPQHF. The CDR3 DNA reads as TGTGCCAGCAGCTTAGATAGGGGTCCCCAGCATTTT.

About this clonotype itself: Possible read error: a much larger clone is one base away. V usage is TRBV4-1 and J usage is TRBJ2-7; D uncertain. Per germline, CDR1 MGHRA and CDR2 YSYEKL. Trimming took 0 bases from V and 3 from J, leaving 15 bases between them. CDR3 length: 16 residues. CDR3 in DNA: TGCGCCAGCAGCCAAGATACGGCCCACTTGCTCTACGAGCAGTACTTC. Its translation is CASSQDTAHLLYEQYF.

This clonotype was counted ten times or more. The chain is built from TRBV27 and TRBJ1-2; D uncertain. This CDR3 has 11 amino acids. Germline V CDR1 and CDR2: MNHEY, SMNVEV (reference sequence). V was clipped by 4 bases and J by 8 bases, with 8 bases between them. This chain's CDR3 is CASSSGRGYTF. CDR3 in DNA: TGTGCCAGCAGTTCCGGCAGAGGCTACACCTTC.